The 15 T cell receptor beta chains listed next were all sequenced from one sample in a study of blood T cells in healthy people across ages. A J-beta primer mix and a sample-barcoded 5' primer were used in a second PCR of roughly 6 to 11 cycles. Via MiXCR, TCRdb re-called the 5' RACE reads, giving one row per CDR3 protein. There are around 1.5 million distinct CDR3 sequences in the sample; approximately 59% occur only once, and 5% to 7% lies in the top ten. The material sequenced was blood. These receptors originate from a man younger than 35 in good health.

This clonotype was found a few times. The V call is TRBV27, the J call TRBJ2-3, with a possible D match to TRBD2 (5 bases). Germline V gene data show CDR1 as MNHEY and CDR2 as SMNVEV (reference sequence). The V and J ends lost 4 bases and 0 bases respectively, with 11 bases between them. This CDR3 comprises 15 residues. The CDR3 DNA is TGTGCCAGCAGTTCAGGACTGGATAGCACAGATACGCAGTATTTT. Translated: CASSSGLDSTDTQYF.

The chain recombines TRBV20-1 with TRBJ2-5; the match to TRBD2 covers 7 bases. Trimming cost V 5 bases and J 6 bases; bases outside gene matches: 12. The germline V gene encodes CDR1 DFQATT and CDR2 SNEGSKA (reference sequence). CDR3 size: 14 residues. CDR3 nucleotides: TGCAGTGCTCCTCCCGACGGGGGGTGGCAGACCCAGTACTTC. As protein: CSAPPDGGWQTQYF.

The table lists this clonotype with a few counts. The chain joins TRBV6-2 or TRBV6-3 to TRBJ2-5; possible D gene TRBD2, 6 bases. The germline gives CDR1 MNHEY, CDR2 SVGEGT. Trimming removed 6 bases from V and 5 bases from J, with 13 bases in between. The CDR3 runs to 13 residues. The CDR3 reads CASSPGSRETQYF. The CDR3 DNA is TGTGCCAGCAGCCCCGGGAGTAGGGAGACCCAGTACTTC.

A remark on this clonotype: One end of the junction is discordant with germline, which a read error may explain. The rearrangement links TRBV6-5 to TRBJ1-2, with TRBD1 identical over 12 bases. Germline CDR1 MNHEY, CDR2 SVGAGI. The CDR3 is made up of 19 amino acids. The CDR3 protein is CASSNSTRDRGLLNYGYTF. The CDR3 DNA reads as TGTGCCAGCAGTAACTCGACCCGGGACAGGGGGCTCCTTAACTATGGCTACACCTTC.

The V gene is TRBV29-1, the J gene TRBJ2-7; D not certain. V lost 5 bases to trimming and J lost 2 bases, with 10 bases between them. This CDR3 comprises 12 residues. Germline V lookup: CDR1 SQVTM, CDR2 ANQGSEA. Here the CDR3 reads CSVLIGTYEQYF. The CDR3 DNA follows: TGCAGCGTTTTGATAGGGACCTACGAGCAGTACTTC.

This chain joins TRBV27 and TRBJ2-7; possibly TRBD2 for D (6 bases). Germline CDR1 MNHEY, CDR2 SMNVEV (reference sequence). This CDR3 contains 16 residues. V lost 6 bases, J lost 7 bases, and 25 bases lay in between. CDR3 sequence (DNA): TGTGCCAGCAGCCTGATTAGCGGAGTCCCCTGGAATGAGCAGTACTTC. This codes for CASSLISGVPWNEQYF.

The DNA for the CDR3 is TGCAGTGCTAAAAGCGGACTAGCGGGACGGTATGAGCAGTTCTTC. Its translation is CSAKSGLAGRYEQFF. The rearrangement uses TRBV20-1 and TRBJ2-1; 12 bases fit TRBD2. The CDR3 sequence is 15 residues long. Germline trimming cut 4 bases from V and 8 bases from J; bases unmatched to any gene: 9. Germline CDR1 reads DFQATT; CDR2 reads SNEGSKA (reference sequence).

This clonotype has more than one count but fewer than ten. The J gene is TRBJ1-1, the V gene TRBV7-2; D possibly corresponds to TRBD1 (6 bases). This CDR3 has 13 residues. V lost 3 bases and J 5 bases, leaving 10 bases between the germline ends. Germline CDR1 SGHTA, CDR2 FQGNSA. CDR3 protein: CASSFRGRTEAFF. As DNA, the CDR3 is TGTGCCAGCAGCTTTCGGGGGCGGACTGAAGCTTTCTTT.

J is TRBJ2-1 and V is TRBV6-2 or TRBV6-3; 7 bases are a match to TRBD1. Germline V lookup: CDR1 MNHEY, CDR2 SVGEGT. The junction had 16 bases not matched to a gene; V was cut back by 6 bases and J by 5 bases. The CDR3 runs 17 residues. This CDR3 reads CASRHYTGVTGDNEQFF. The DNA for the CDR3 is TGTGCCAGCAGGCACTACACTGGGGTTACAGGGGACAATGAGCAGTTCTTC.

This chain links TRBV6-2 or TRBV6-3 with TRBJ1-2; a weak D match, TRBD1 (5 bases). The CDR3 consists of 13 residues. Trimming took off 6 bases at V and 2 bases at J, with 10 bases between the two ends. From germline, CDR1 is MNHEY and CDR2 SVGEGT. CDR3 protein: CASSRVENYGYTF. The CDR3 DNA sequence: TGTGCCAGCAGCAGGGTCGAGAACTATGGCTACACCTTC.

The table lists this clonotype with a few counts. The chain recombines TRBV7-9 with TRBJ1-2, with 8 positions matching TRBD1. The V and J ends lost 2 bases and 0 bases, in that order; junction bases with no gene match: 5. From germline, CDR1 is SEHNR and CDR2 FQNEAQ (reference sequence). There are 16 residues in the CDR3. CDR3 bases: TGTGCCAGCAGCTTATCCGGGGACAGGACTAACTATGGCTACACCTTC. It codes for CASSLSGDRTNYGYTF.

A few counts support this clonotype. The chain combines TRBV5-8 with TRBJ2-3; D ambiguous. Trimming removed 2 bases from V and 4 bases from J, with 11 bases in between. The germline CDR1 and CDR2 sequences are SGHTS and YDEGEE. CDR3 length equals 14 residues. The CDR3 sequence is CASSLVATPDTQYF. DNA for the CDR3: TGTGCCAGCAGCTTAGTAGCTACCCCAGATACGCAGTATTTT.

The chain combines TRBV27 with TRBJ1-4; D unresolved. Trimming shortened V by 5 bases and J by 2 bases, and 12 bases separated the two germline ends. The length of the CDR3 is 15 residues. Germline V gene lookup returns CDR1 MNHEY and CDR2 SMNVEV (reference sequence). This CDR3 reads CASSVRASTNEKLFF. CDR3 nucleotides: TGTGCCAGCAGTGTCAGAGCGTCCACTAATGAAAAACTGTTTTTT.

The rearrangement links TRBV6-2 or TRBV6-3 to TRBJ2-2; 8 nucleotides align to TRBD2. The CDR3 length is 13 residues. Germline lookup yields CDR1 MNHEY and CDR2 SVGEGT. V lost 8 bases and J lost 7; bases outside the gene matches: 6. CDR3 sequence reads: CASLTGGDGELFF. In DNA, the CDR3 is TGTGCCAGCCTCACGGGAGGGGACGGGGAGCTGTTTTTT.

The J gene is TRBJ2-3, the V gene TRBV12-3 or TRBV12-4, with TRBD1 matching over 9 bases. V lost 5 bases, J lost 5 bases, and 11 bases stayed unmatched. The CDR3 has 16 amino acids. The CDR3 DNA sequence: TGTGCCAGCAGTCCCCGGGACAGGGTCAGGCAAGATACGCAGTATTTT. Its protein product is CASSPRDRVRQDTQYF.